The 30 T cell receptor beta chains below come from one sample, sequenced in a study of blood T cell repertoires in COVID-19. Clones were sequenced by immunoSEQ multiplex PCR, and TCRdb holds only the in-frame ones, with some missing. Of about 320,000 clones listed, around nine tenths are singletons. Material: PBMCs or T cells enriched from blood (not recorded which). The source of these receptors is a man aged 60 to 69 who had recovered from COVID-19.

V is TRBV3-1 (or the pseudogene TRBV3-2) and J is TRBJ2-7; maybe TRBD2 (6 bases). Germline CDR1 is LGHDT and CDR2 is YNNKEL (reference sequence). The CDR3 is 15 amino acids. V was trimmed by 3 bases and J by 4 bases, leaving 16 bases between them. The CDR3 DNA reads as TGTGCCAGCAGCCAGCCGCTAGGACTAACGTACGAGCAGTACTTC. As protein: CASSQPLGLTYEQYF.

This chain connects TRBV4-1 to TRBJ2-4; TRBD2 is a possible D gene (6 bases). The CDR3 loop spans 20 amino acids. The V end lost 4 bases, the J end lost 1 base, and 26 bases lay between the germline ends. CDR1 is MGHRA, CDR2 YSYEKL, per germline. As DNA, the CDR3 is TGCGCCAGCAGCCGAGAACGCCTTGTGGAGGGTTTGCGGGCCAAAAACATTCAGTACTTC. Translated, it gives CASSRERLVEGLRAKNIQYF.

This chain joins TRBV2 and TRBJ1-4, with 7 positions matching TRBD1. Unmatched junction bases numbered 12, after V lost 8 bases and J lost 6 bases. Germline CDR1 and CDR2: SNHLY and FYNNEI. This CDR3 spans 15 amino acids. Here the CDR3 reads CASRPTQGMDEKLFF. Here the CDR3 DNA reads TGTGCCAGCCGCCCGACACAGGGGATGGATGAAAAACTGTTTTTT. Complete variable domain (other parts from reference TRBV2 and TRBJ1-4): EPEVTQTPSHQVTQMGQEVILRCVPISNHLYFYWYRQILGQKVEFLVSFYNNEISEKSEIFDDQFSVERPDGSNFTLKIRSTKLEDSAMYFCASRPTQGMDEKLFFGSGTQLSVL.

A single count supports this clone. The chain links TRBV28 to TRBJ1-1, with no clear D. Germline CDR1 is MDHEN and CDR2 is SYDVKM. The CDR3 is made up of 11 amino acids. The CDR3 nucleotides read TGTGGGGTAGGCGGGAACACTGAAGCTTTCTTT. Protein sequence: CGVGGNTEAFF. Combining the CDR3 with reference TRBV28 and TRBJ1-1 gives the whole variable domain DVKVTQSSRYLVKRTGEKVFLECVQDMDHENMFWYRQDPGLGLRLIYFSYDVKMKEKGDIPEGYSVSREKKERFSLILESASTNQTSMYLCGVGGNTEAFFGQGTRLTVV.

The chain uses TRBV2 and TRBJ2-3, with 10 bases lining up with TRBD2. Germline V gives CDR1 SNHLY, CDR2 FYNNEI. V dropped 8 bases and J dropped 3; count of bases not matched to a gene: 8. This CDR3 has 15 residues. The CDR3: CASQSSTSGTDTQYF. The CDR3 region has the DNA TGTGCCAGCCAGAGTTCGACTAGCGGGACAGATACGCAGTATTTT.

This chain connects TRBV9 to TRBJ1-1, with a possible D match to TRBD1 (6 bases). Germline CDR1 reads SGDLS; CDR2 reads YYNGEE. The CDR3 length is 15 residues. Trimming removed 0 bases from V and 5 bases from J, with 14 bases in between. For the CDR3, the DNA is TGTGCCAGCAGCGTAGACCCCAGGGGCCTAACTGAAGCTTTCTTT. Amino acids: CASSVDPRGLTEAFF.

The V and J genes are TRBV27 and TRBJ1-2; unclear D gene. V was clipped by 4 bases and J by 4 bases, with 13 bases between them. The CDR3 is made up of 14 amino acids. CDR1 is MNHEY and CDR2 is SMNVEV in the germline V gene (reference sequence). CDR3 nucleotide sequence: TGTGCCAGCAGTTCCTTCGGGGTCCCCTATGGCTACACCTTC. Protein: CASSSFGVPYGYTF.

V usage is TRBV7-2 and J usage is TRBJ1-3; 9 bases map to TRBD1. CDR1 and CDR2 (germline): SGHTA, FQGNSA. CDR3 length equals 18 residues. Trimming removed 8 bases from V and 7 bases from J; junction bases left unmatched: 21. The chain's CDR3 is CASALILARDRVGNTIYF. Here the CDR3 DNA reads TGTGCCAGCGCACTTATCTTAGCCCGGGACAGGGTGGGGAACACCATATATTTT.

The chain carries TRBV5-1 and TRBJ2-2, with 10 bases identical to TRBD2. V dropped 7 bases and J dropped 4; count of bases not matched to a gene: 16. There are 18 residues in the CDR3. Germline values: CDR1 SGHRS, CDR2 YFSETQ. This chain's CDR3 is CASLEPAGGPRGTGELFF. DNA for the CDR3: TGCGCCAGCCTAGAGCCAGCGGGAGGGCCGAGGGGCACCGGGGAGCTGTTTTTT.

The chain carries TRBV6-5 and TRBJ1-3, with TRBD1 as a possible D gene (5 bases). This CDR3 region has 16 residues. Germline V CDR1 and CDR2: MNHEY, SVGAGI. Trimming removed 4 bases at V and 0 bases at J, with 13 bases between. For the CDR3, the DNA is TGTGCCAGCAGTTCTAGGACGGGGGGCTCTGGAAACACCATATATTTT. Translating gives CASSSRTGGSGNTIYF.

This chain joins TRBV6-5 and TRBJ1-1; possible D gene TRBD1, 6 bases. The germline V and J ends were trimmed by 9 bases and 4 bases, with 21 bases remaining between them. There are 15 residues in the CDR3. Germline V gene lookup returns CDR1 MNHEY and CDR2 SVGAGI. The CDR3 sequence: CASYPARGAGTEAFF. The CDR3 nucleotides read TGTGCCAGTTACCCAGCCAGGGGCGCAGGCACTGAAGCTTTCTTT.

DNA of the CDR3: TGTGCCGGCGGGAGGTCGGCAGATACGCAGTATTTT. It codes for CAGGRSADTQYF. This chain links TRBV7-2 with TRBJ2-3, with 8 bases fitting TRBD2. Germline CDR1 SGHTA, CDR2 FQGNSA. The CDR3 is made up of 12 amino acids. Losses at the gene ends were 11 bases for V and 4 bases for J; bases not matched to a gene: 5.

This clone was seen a single time. The chain is built from TRBV19 and TRBJ1-6; TRBD1 might be the D (5 bases). Germline V gene lookup returns CDR1 LNHDA and CDR2 SQIVND (reference sequence). CDR3 length equals 12 residues. Trimming stripped 11 bases from V and 12 bases from J, with 17 bases between. CDR3 nucleotides: TGTGCCGGCAGACAGAGCTTGGGACCCCTCCACTTT. It encodes CAGRQSLGPLHF.

The chain employs TRBV6-6 and TRBJ2-5, with a tentative D call TRBD2 (7 bases). Germline-derived CDR1 and CDR2 are MNHNY and SVGAGI (reference sequence). Trimming took 5 bases from V and 5 from J, leaving 27 bases between them. The CDR3 loop spans 18 amino acids. The CDR3 spells CASSPSQGGAGWQETQYF. The CDR3 bases are TGTGCCAGCAGTCCCTCCCAAGGGGGGGCGGGGTGGCAGGAGACCCAGTACTTC.

This chain links TRBV28 with TRBJ1-4; D gene uncertain. Germline assignment: CDR1 MDHEN and CDR2 SYDVKM. Between the trimmed V and J ends, which lost 4 bases and 6 bases, there was a span of 12 bases. The CDR3 runs 14 residues. In nucleotides, the CDR3 is TGTGCCAGCAGTTCTTCCCCGAGGGATGAAAAACTGTTTTTT. Amino acids: CASSSSPRDEKLFF.

V gene TRBV4-1 combines with J gene TRBJ2-7; 12 bases agree with TRBD2. There are 16 residues in the CDR3. Germline V gene sequence: CDR1 MGHRA, CDR2 YSYEKL. V was clipped by 1 base and J by 1 base; unmatched bases: 2. The CDR3 DNA reads TGCGCCAGCAGCCAAGGGACTAGCGGGGTTTCCTACGAGCAGTACTTC. Translating it yields CASSQGTSGVSYEQYF.

The V gene is TRBV5-1, the J gene TRBJ1-1; D possibly corresponds to TRBD1 (6 bases). V was clipped by 1 base and J by 7 bases, with 14 bases between them. The CDR3 sequence is 14 residues long. CDR1 is SGHRS, CDR2 YFSETQ, per germline. CDR3 sequence reads: CASSLSGQYFEAFF. The CDR3 DNA is TGCGCCAGCAGCTTGTCGGGACAATATTTTGAAGCTTTCTTT.

V gene TRBV5-1 combines with J gene TRBJ1-4; perhaps TRBD1 as D (5 bases). Deletions cut 4 bases from V and 7 bases from J, with 11 bases between. Germline assignment: CDR1 SGHRS and CDR2 YFSETQ. This CDR3 region has 13 residues. CDR3: CASSIGTAEKLFF. CDR3 nucleotide sequence: TGCGCCAGCAGCATCGGGACTGCTGAAAAACTGTTTTTT. The full variable domain, in which reference TRBV5-1 and TRBJ1-4 provide the parts outside the CDR3, is KAGVTQTPRYLIKTRGQQVTLSCSPISGHRSVSWYQQTPGQGLQFLFEYFSETQRNKGNFPGRFSGRQFSNSRSEMNVSTLELGDSALYLCASSIGTAEKLFFGSGTQLSVL.

The chain combines TRBV28 with TRBJ1-2, with D hard to call. V was pared by 6 bases and J by 6 bases, with 17 bases between. Germline V gene sequence: CDR1 MDHEN, CDR2 SYDVKM. The CDR3 is 14 amino acids. In DNA, the CDR3 is TGTGCCAGCAGCCCCGCGGTCGGGGTCCATGGCTACACCTTC. Amino acid sequence: CASSPAVGVHGYTF.

V usage is TRBV5-1 and J usage is TRBJ2-1; 9 bases are a match to TRBD1. CDR1 is SGHRS and CDR2 is YFSETQ in the germline V gene. This CDR3 has 15 residues. The V and J ends lost 4 bases and 2 bases, in that order; junction bases with no gene match: 4. This chain's CDR3 is CASSPDRGTYNEQFF. CDR3 sequence (DNA): TGCGCCAGCAGCCCGGACAGGGGAACCTACAATGAGCAGTTCTTC.

J is TRBJ2-5 and V is TRBV19, with TRBD2 matching over 9 bases. CDR3 length: 16 residues. The germline CDR1 and CDR2 sequences are LNHDA and SQIVND (reference sequence). The junction had 11 bases not matched to a gene; V was cut back by 5 bases and J by 4 bases. The CDR3, as DNA: TGTGCCAGTAGTCACCCCCTGGGTAGCGGGAGAGAGACCCAGTACTTC. Residues: CASSHPLGSGRETQYF. The full variable domain, rest sourced from reference TRBV19 and TRBJ2-5, is DGGITQSPKYLFRKEGQNVTLSCEQNLNHDAMYWYRQDPGQGLRLIYYSQIVNDFQKGDIAEGYSVSREKKESFPLTVTSAQKNPTAFYLCASSHPLGSGRETQYFGPGTRLLVL.

CDR3: CASSLLAASSGANVLTF. The CDR3 DNA reads as TGCGCCAGCAGCTTGCTAGCGGCAAGCTCTGGGGCCAACGTCCTGACTTTC. This sequence joins TRBV5-1 and TRBJ2-6; 7 bases match TRBD2. V lost 1 base to trimming and J lost 0 bases; unmatched junction nucleotides: 4. Germline assignment: CDR1 SGHRS and CDR2 YFSETQ. The CDR3 sequence is 17 residues long.

The V gene is TRBV5-1, the J gene TRBJ2-5, with TRBD1 matching over 7 bases. The CDR3 runs 16 residues. Germline V lookup: CDR1 SGHRS, CDR2 YFSETQ. The J segment lost 5 bases and the V segment lost 4 bases, leaving 14 bases of the junction unmatched. DNA of the CDR3: TGCGCCAGCAGCCCCGGGGACAGCTCGAGGATCGAGACCCAGTACTTC. Its translation: CASSPGDSSRIETQYF. The full variable domain, rest sourced from reference TRBV5-1 and TRBJ2-5, is KAGVTQTPRYLIKTRGQQVTLSCSPISGHRSVSWYQQTPGQGLQFLFEYFSETQRNKGNFPGRFSGRQFSNSRSEMNVSTLELGDSALYLCASSPGDSSRIETQYFGPGTRLLVL.

The rearrangement joins TRBV5-1 to TRBJ2-1, with 7 bases fitting TRBD2. This CDR3 comprises 15 residues. CDR1 is SGHRS, CDR2 YFSETQ, per germline. Germline trimming cut 4 bases from V and 4 bases from J; bases unmatched to any gene: 8. DNA for the CDR3: TGCGCCAGCAGCCCGAAGGGGAGGGGTTACAATGAGCAGTTCTTC. The encoded protein is CASSPKGRGYNEQFF.

V usage is TRBV5-5 and J usage is TRBJ2-7; 14 nucleotides match TRBD2. Germline lookup yields CDR1 SGHKS and CDR2 YYEKEE (reference sequence). Trimming at V came to 4 bases and at J to 3 bases, leaving 12 bases not matched to a gene. The CDR3 has 18 residues. CDR3 nucleotides: TGTGCCAGCAGCCCGGGGACTAGCGGGAGCAGCTCCCACTACGAGCAGTACTTC. Translating gives CASSPGTSGSSSHYEQYF.

This sequence joins TRBV4-2 and TRBJ2-1; 9 nucleotides line up with TRBD2. The CDR3 is made up of 17 amino acids. Losses at the gene ends were 0 bases for V and 7 bases for J; bases not matched to a gene: 10. Germline V gene data show CDR1 as LGHNA and CDR2 as YNFKEQ. The CDR3 nucleotides are TGTGCCAGCAGCCAAGATGGTGGCGGCGGGAGGGGAAATGAGCAGTTCTTC. Protein product: CASSQDGGGGRGNEQFF.

This clone was detected once. In the same sample, other DNA sequences code for this CDR3. In DNA form, the CDR3 reads TGCGCCAGCAGCTTGCAGGGGGCTGATCAGCCCCAGCATTTT. It translates to CASSLQGADQPQHF. This sequence joins TRBV5-1 and TRBJ1-5; 8 nucleotides agree with TRBD1. This CDR3 is built from 14 residues. CDR1 and CDR2 from the germline V gene are SGHRS and YFSETQ. With 1 base clipped from V and 5 bases from J, the junction kept 2 bases outside the gene matches.

This sequence joins TRBV3-1 (or the pseudogene TRBV3-2) and TRBJ1-3; no clear D. Germline CDR1 is LGHDT and CDR2 is YNNKEL (reference sequence). Trimming left V 0 bases short and J 9 bases short, with 6 bases between. CDR3 length equals 12 residues. The CDR3 nucleotides read TGTGCCAGCAGCCAAGAGCGGGTCACCATATATTTT. It yields the protein CASSQERVTIYF.

This clone was recorded only once. The CDR3 spells CASSDPGQGYRGYTF. The CDR3 DNA reads as TGTGCCAGCAGCGACCCGGGACAGGGTTATCGTGGCTACACCTTC. The rearrangement links TRBV7-9 to TRBJ1-2; TRBD1 matches 9 bases. Germline V gene sequence: CDR1 SEHNR, CDR2 FQNEAQ (reference sequence). Trimming took 5 bases from V and 7 from J; bases not matched to a gene: 11. This CDR3 contains 15 residues.

This rearrangement joins TRBV2 to TRBJ2-1; 8 nucleotides align to TRBD2. Per the germline V gene, CDR1 is SNHLY and CDR2 is FYNNEI. The ends lost 7 bases at V and 6 bases at J; junction bases unmatched: 5. The CDR3 is 13 amino acids. The CDR3 spells CASKREWRNEQFF. CDR3 sequence (DNA): TGTGCCAGCAAGCGGGAGTGGCGCAATGAGCAGTTCTTC. Drawing the rest from reference TRBV2 and TRBJ2-1, the complete variable domain is EPEVTQTPSHQVTQMGQEVILRCVPISNHLYFYWYRQILGQKVEFLVSFYNNEISEKSEIFDDQFSVERPDGSNFTLKIRSTKLEDSAMYFCASKREWRNEQFFGPGTRLTVL.